This entry lists 14 T cell receptor beta chains sequenced from one sample in a study of T-cell reconstitution after alpha-beta-depleted transplantation in children (dated by TCRdb to the mid-2010s). The library was prepared using PCR. The sample was run on an Illumina HiSeq 2500. TCR libraries were prepared with molecular barcoding, using unique molecular identifiers to normalize TCRbeta repertoire quantification. TCRdb trimmed public reads at Q25 via fastp, called clones via MiXCR and kept in-frame beta chains. All rows with the same CDR3 protein become a single entry with the most common DNA and genes. The sample table records around 360,000 distinct CDR3 sequences; 10% to 13% of these occur just once. 2% to 2.5% of the sample lies in the top ten. Sequencing was performed on PBMCs from the stem cell graft donor, taken from the stem cell graft. All receptors derive from a human donor who donated a stem cell graft to a child with acute lymphoblastic leukemia.

This clonotype was seen a few times. The rearrangement links TRBV18 to TRBJ2-2; no firm D call. V was trimmed by 3 bases and J by 0 bases, leaving 11 bases between them. Germline CDR1 reads KGHSH; CDR2 reads LQKENI. The CDR3 runs 16 residues. The CDR3: CASSPRSGPNTGELFF. The CDR3 DNA follows: TGTGCCAGCTCACCCAGGTCCGGACCGAACACCGGGGAGCTGTTTTTT.

The gene calls are TRBV6-2 or TRBV6-3 and TRBJ2-7; D ambiguous. The germline CDR1 and CDR2 sequences are MNHEY and SVGEGT. The CDR3 contains 12 residues. The V gene lost 4 bases and the J gene lost 3 bases, with 7 bases spanning the gap. The CDR3 spells CASSLSYYEQYF. The CDR3 coding sequence is TGTGCCAGCAGTTTATCTTACTACGAGCAGTACTTC.

The table lists this clonotype with a few counts. This chain connects TRBV5-1 to TRBJ1-1; D call uncertain. This CDR3 is 13 amino acids long. V shed 5 bases and J shed 1 base, with 9 bases lying between them. Germline V CDR1 and CDR2: SGHRS, YFSETQ. The CDR3: CASSRVENTEAFF. The CDR3 DNA reads as TGCGCCAGCAGTAGGGTCGAGAACACTGAAGCTTTCTTT.

V and J are TRBV20-1 and TRBJ1-2; D is perhaps TRBD1 (6 bases). Germline V CDR1 and CDR2: DFQATT, SNEGSKA (reference sequence). The V end was cut by 5 bases, the J end by 14 bases, with 15 bases between. This CDR3 is 10 amino acids long. CDR3: CSARGQKGTF. The CDR3 DNA sequence: TGCAGTGCTCGGGGACAAAAGGGGACCTTC.

The rearrangement uses TRBV24-1 and TRBJ2-2; possible D gene TRBD2, 6 bases. Trimming removed 3 bases at V and 8 bases at J, with 15 bases between. Germline V gives CDR1 KGHDR, CDR2 SFDVKD. The CDR3 spans 15 residues. The CDR3, as DNA: TGTGCCACCAGTGATCCGGCGCGCGGGGCAGGGGAGCTGTTTTTT. Amino acid sequence: CATSDPARGAGELFF.

This clonotype is medium-sized. J is TRBJ2-1 and V is TRBV7-8, with 8 bases identical to TRBD2. Germline assignment: CDR1 SGHVS and CDR2 FQNEAQ. The V segment lost 3 bases and the J segment 5 bases; nucleotides outside the gene matches: 12. This CDR3 comprises 17 residues. DNA of the CDR3: TGTGCCAGCAGCTTCCGATTAGCGGGACTATTGAACAATGAGCAGTTCTTC. Its protein is CASSFRLAGLLNNEQFF. Full variable domain (rest looked up from reference TRBV7-8 and TRBJ2-1): GAGVSQSPRYKVAKRGQDVALRCDPISGHVSLFWYQQALGQGPEFLTYFQNEAQLDKSGLPSDRFFAERPEGSVSTLKIQRTQQEDSAVYLCASSFRLAGLLNNEQFFGPGTRLTVL.

At least ten counts were recorded for this clonotype. The rearrangement links TRBV12-3 or TRBV12-4 to TRBJ2-2; 12 bases are shared with TRBD2. CDR3 length: 16 amino acids. J lost 13 bases, V lost 4 bases, and 13 bases had no gene match. CDR3 residues: CASSSPGTSGRTRLFF. The CDR3 coding sequence is TGTGCCAGCAGTTCCCCCGGGACTAGCGGGCGAACCCGGCTGTTTTTT.

This clonotype was seen a few times. The chain has TRBV12-3 or TRBV12-4 and TRBJ2-1; maybe TRBD1 (6 bases). The CDR3 covers 14 residues. V was shortened by 2 bases and J by 3 bases, with 8 bases between the two germline ends. CDR3 sequence: CASSLQGNYNEQFF. The CDR3 DNA is TGTGCCAGCAGTTTACAGGGGAACTACAATGAGCAGTTCTTC.

The rearrangement links TRBV5-1 to TRBJ2-2, with D possibly TRBD2 on 6 matching bases. This CDR3 has 17 residues. Trimming removed 0 bases at V and 5 bases at J, with 17 bases between. Germline V gene sequence: CDR1 SGHRS, CDR2 YFSETQ. CDR3 in amino acids: CASSLGPMGGGTGELFF. The DNA of the CDR3 is TGCGCCAGCAGCTTGGGGCCCATGGGAGGTGGTACCGGGGAGCTGTTTTTT.

CDR3 bases: TGTGCCAGCAGTCCCCTCGCGGGAGTGTACCAAGAGACCCAGTACTTC. Amino acids: CASSPLAGVYQETQYF. This chain connects TRBV27 to TRBJ2-5; 7 bases match TRBD2. After removal of 5 bases from V and 0 bases from J, the junction contained 9 bases not matched to a gene. CDR3 length: 16 amino acids. CDR1 MNHEY and CDR2 SMNVEV come from the germline V gene (reference sequence).

This clonotype was found a few times. The chain joins TRBV27 to TRBJ2-7, with 7 bases identical to TRBD1. The length of the CDR3 is 15 residues. Germline assignment: CDR1 MNHEY and CDR2 SMNVEV (reference sequence). V shed 5 bases, J shed 2 bases, and the junction held 9 bases outside the gene matches. The CDR3 here is CASSLSRQGPYEQYF. CDR3 bases: TGTGCCAGCAGTCTGTCAAGACAGGGCCCCTACGAGCAGTACTTC.

Many counts were recorded for this clonotype. This chain joins TRBV6-4 and TRBJ1-3; possibly TRBD1 for D (6 bases). The CDR3 totals 14 residues. Germline CDR1 is MRHNA and CDR2 is SNTAGT. The V end lost 4 bases, the J end lost 2 bases, and 9 bases lay between the germline ends. The CDR3 DNA is TGTGCCAGCAGTGCAGGGGAACCTGGAAACACCATATATTTT. This gives the protein CASSAGEPGNTIYF.

This clonotype has just a few counts. This rearrangement joins TRBV7-8 to TRBJ2-7; TRBD1 might be the D (6 bases). This CDR3 is built from 15 residues. V was cut by 5 bases and J by 2 bases, with 16 bases left in between. Germline V gene sequence: CDR1 SGHVS, CDR2 FQNEAQ. The CDR3 sequence: CASSQGGAITYEQYF. CDR3 nucleotide sequence: TGTGCCAGCAGCCAAGGGGGAGCCATCACCTACGAGCAGTACTTC.

The chain employs TRBV5-5 and TRBJ1-5; possible D gene TRBD1, 6 bases. Germline V CDR1 and CDR2: SGHKS, YYEKEE (reference sequence). With 4 bases removed from V and 2 bases from J, the gap between germline ends came to 13 bases. This CDR3 is built from 15 residues. This CDR3 reads CASSPTGRGNQPQHF. The CDR3 coding sequence is TGTGCCAGCAGCCCGACAGGTAGGGGCAATCAGCCCCAGCATTTT.